This TCR beta chain is from a study of human T cells and chemical hapten exposure. For the study at large: Per-sample TCR yields varied mainly from small pooled library volume differences. General study points: Following DPC sensitization, TCRs present above 1 in 1000 frequency showed no change.

This clonotype showed up many times. The target antigen is unknown. The CDR3 is 13 residues long. V was trimmed by 1 base and J by 3 bases, leaving 6 bases between them. Germline-derived CDR1 and CDR2 are SGHTA and FQGNSA. TCRdb recomputed calls from the RACE reads with MiXCR, one row per CDR3 protein. Of 65,000 to 90,000 distinct CDR3 sequences listed, approximately 7% are singletons. Time point indicated: patch test 2, 6 weeks after DPC sensitization. Treatment defined: therapeutic diphenylcyclopropenone sensitization with weekly scalp DPC. Unfractionated whole blood served as the source for total RNA extraction.

This clonotype was obtained from a woman aged 30 to 39 with alopecia areata. Some clones in this sample may be carry-over from other donors' samples. The specimen comprised whole blood, sampled in connection with sensitization to the hapten diphenylcyclopropenone (DPC). The rearrangement links TRBV7-2 to TRBJ2-5; D is perhaps TRBD1 (5 bases). The CDR3 reads CASSLGQKETQYF. The CDR3 bases are TGTGCCAGCAGCTTAGGACAGAAAGAGACCCAGTACTTC.